This T cell receptor (beta chain) was sequenced during a study of T cells after yellow fever vaccination. Overall study context: The fractions with low cell numbers were processed using SMART-Seq v4 Ultra Low Input. Broader study findings: Subsequent to the booster, the majority of primary-vaccination clones reappeared (around 97% CD4, around 85% CD8).

TCRdb redid the calling of the 5' RACE reads with MiXCR, one entry per CDR3 protein. The sample contains approximately 550,000 distinct CDR3 sequences, roughly 19% of which appear only once. About this clonotype: Its cognate antigen is unknown.

The clonotype comes from a man younger than 45 who received the YFV17D yellow fever vaccine. The sequences come from PBMCs, collected 15 days after the yellow fever booster vaccination.

CDR3 region: CASSGGVPETQYF. In nucleotides, the CDR3 is TGTGCCAGCTCAGGAGGGGTTCCAGAGACCCAGTACTTC. The J gene is TRBJ2-5, the V gene TRBV18; D might be TRBD2 (6 bases). The length of the CDR3 is 13 residues. CDR1 is KGHSH, CDR2 LQKENI, per germline. V lost 5 bases to trimming and J lost 4 bases, with 11 bases between them.